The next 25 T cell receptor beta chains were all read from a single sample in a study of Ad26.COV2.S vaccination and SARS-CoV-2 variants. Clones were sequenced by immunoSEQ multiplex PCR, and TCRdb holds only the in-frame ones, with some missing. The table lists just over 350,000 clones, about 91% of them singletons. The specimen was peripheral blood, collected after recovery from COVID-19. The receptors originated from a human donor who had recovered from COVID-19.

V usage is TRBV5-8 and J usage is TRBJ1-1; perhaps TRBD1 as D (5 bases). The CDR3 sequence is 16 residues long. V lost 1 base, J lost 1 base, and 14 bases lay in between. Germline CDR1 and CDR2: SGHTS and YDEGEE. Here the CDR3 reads CASSLSFGGRNTEAFF. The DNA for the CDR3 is TGTGCCAGCAGCTTGTCTTTTGGGGGTAGGAACACTGAAGCTTTCTTT.

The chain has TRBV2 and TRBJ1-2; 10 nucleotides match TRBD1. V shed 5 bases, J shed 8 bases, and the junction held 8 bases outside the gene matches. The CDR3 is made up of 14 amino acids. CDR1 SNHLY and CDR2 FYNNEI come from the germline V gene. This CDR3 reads CASSSGQGIRGYTF. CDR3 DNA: TGTGCCAGCAGTTCGGGACAGGGGATAAGGGGCTACACCTTC. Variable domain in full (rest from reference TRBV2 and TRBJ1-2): EPEVTQTPSHQVTQMGQEVILRCVPISNHLYFYWYRQILGQKVEFLVSFYNNEISEKSEIFDDQFSVERPDGSNFTLKIRSTKLEDSAMYFCASSSGQGIRGYTFGSGTRLTVV.

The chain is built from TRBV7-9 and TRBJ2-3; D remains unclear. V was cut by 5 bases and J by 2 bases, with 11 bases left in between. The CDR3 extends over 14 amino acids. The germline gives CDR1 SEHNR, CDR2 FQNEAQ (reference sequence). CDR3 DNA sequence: TGTGCCAGCAGCCCCCGGTTGGCCACAGATACGCAGTATTTT. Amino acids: CASSPRLATDTQYF.

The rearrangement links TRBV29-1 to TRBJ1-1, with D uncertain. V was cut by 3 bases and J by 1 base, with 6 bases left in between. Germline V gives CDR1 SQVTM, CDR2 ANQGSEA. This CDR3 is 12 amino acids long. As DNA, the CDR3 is TGCAGCGTTGACGGGCCGAACACTGAAGCTTTCTTT. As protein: CSVDGPNTEAFF. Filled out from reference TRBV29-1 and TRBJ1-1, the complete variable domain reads SAVISQKPSRDICQRGTSLTIQCQVDSQVTMMFWYRQQPGQSLTLIATANQGSEATYESGFVIDKFPISRPNLTFSTLTVSNMSPEDSSIYLCSVDGPNTEAFFGQGTRLTVV.

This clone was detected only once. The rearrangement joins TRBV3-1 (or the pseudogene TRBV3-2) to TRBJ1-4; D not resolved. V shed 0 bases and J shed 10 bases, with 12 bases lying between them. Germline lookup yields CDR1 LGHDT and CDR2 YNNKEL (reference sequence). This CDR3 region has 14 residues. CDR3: CASSQDLISGKLFF. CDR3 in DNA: TGTGCCAGCAGCCAAGACCTTATTTCGGGAAAACTGTTTTTT.

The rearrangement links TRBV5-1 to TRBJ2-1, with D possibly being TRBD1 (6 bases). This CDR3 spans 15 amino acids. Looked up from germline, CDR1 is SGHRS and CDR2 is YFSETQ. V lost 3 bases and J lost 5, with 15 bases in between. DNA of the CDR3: TGCGCCAGCAGCTCTACAGGGCTAGGGAACAATGAGCAGTTCTTC. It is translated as CASSSTGLGNNEQFF.

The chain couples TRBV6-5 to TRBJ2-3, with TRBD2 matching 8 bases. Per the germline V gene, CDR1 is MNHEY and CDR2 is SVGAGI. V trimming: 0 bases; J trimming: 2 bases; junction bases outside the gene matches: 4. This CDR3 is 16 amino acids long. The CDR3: CASSYSVAGNTDTQYF. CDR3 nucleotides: TGTGCCAGCAGTTACTCTGTAGCGGGAAACACAGATACGCAGTATTTT.

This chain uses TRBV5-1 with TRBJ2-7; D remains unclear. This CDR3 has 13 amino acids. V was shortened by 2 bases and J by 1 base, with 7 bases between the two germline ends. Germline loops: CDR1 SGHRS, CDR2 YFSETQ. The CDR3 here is CASSFDNSYEQYF. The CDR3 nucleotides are TGCGCCAGCAGCTTCGATAATTCCTACGAGCAGTACTTC.

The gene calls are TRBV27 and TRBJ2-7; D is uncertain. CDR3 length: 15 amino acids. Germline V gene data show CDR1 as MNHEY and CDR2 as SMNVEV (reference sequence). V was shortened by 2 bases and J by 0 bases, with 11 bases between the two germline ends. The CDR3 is CASSLTGPSSYEQYF. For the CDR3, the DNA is TGTGCCAGCAGTTTAACTGGGCCGAGCTCCTACGAGCAGTACTTC.

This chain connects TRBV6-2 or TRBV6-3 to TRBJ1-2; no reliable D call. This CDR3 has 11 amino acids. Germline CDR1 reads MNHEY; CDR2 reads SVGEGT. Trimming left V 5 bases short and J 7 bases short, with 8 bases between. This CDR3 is CASSNEGGYTF. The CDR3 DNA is TGTGCCAGCAGTAACGAGGGTGGCTACACCTTC.

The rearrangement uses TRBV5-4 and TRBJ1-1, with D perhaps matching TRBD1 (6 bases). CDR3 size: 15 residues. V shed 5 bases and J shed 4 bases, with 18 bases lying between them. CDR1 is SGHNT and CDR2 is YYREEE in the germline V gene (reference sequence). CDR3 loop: CASSPQEGQSTEAFF. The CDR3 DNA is TGTGCCAGCAGTCCCCAAGAAGGACAGTCCACTGAAGCTTTCTTT.

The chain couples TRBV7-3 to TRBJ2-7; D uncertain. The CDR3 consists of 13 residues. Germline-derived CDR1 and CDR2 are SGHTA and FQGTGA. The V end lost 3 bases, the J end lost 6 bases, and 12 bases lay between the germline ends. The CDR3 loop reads CASSFQEAGEQYF. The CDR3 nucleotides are TGTGCCAGCAGCTTCCAAGAAGCCGGCGAGCAGTACTTC.

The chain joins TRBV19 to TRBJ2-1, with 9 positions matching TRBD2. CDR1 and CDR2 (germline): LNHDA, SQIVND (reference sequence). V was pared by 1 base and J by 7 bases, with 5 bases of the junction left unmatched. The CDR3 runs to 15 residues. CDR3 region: CASSIGAGGTNEQFF. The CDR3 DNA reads TGTGCCAGTAGTATAGGAGCGGGGGGCACGAATGAGCAGTTCTTC.

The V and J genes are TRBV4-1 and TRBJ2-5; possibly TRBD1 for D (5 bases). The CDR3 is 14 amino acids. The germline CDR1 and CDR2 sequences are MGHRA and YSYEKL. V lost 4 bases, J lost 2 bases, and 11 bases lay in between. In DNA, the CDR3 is TGCGCCAGCAGCCGCGTGGGGCCGCAAGAGACCCAGTACTTC. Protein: CASSRVGPQETQYF.

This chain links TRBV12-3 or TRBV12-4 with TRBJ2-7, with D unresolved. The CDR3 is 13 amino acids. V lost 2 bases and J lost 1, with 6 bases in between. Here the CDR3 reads CASSLLRSYEQYF. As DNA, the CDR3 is TGTGCCAGCAGTTTACTGAGGTCCTACGAGCAGTACTTC.

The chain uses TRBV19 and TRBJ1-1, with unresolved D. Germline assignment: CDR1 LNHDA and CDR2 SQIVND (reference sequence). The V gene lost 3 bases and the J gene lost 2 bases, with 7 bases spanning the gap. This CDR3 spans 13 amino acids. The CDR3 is CASSMPPNTEAFF. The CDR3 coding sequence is TGTGCCAGTAGTATGCCCCCCAACACTGAAGCTTTCTTT.

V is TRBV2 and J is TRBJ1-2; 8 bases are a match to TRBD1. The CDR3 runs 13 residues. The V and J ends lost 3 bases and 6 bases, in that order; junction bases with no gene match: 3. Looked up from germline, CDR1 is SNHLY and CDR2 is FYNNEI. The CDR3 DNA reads TGTGCCAGCAGTGAGGACAGGGCCCATGGCTACACCTTC. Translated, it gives CASSEDRAHGYTF. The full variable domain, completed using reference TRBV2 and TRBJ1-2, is EPEVTQTPSHQVTQMGQEVILRCVPISNHLYFYWYRQILGQKVEFLVSFYNNEISEKSEIFDDQFSVERPDGSNFTLKIRSTKLEDSAMYFCASSEDRAHGYTFGSGTRLTVV.

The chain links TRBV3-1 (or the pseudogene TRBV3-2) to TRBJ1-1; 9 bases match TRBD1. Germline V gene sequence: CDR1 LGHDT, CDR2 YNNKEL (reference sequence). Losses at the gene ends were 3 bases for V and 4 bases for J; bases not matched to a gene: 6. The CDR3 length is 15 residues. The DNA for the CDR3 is TGTGCCAGCAGCCAGAGGGACAGGGTTGGCACTGAAGCTTTCTTT. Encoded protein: CASSQRDRVGTEAFF.

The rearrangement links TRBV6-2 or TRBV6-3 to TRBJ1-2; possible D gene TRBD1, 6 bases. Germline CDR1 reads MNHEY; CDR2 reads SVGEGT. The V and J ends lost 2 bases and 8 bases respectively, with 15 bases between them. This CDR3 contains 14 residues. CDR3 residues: CASSYPDSWSGYTF. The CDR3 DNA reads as TGTGCCAGCAGTTACCCGGACAGTTGGAGCGGCTACACCTTC.

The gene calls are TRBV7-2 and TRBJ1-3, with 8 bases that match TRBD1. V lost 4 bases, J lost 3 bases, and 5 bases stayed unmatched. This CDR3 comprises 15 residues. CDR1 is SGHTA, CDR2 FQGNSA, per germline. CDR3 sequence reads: CASSWGTGGGNTIYF. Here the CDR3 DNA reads TGTGCCAGCAGCTGGGGCACAGGGGGTGGAAACACCATATATTTT.

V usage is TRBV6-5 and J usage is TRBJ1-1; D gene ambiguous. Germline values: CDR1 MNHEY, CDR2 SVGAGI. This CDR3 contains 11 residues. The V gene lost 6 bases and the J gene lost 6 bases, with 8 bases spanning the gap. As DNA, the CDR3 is TGTGCCAGCAGCCGCTATTCTGAAGCTTTCTTT. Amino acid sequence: CASSRYSEAFF.

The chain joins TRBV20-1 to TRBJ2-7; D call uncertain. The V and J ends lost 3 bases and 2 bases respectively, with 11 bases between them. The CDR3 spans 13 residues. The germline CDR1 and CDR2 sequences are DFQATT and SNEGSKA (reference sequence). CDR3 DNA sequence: TGCAGTGCTAGTAAGGGAATAACCTACGAGCAGTACTTC. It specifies CSASKGITYEQYF.

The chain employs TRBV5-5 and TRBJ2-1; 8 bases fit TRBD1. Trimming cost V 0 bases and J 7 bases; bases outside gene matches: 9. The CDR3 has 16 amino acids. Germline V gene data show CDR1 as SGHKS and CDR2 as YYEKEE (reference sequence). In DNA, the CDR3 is TGTGCCAGCAGCTTGGTACTGAGGACAGGGTCAAATGAGCAGTTCTTC. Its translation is CASSLVLRTGSNEQFF.

The CDR3 reads CASSIARQGTEAFF. The DNA of the CDR3 is TGTGCCAGTAGTATAGCCCGTCAGGGGACTGAAGCTTTCTTT. The chain couples TRBV19 to TRBJ1-1, with D possibly being TRBD1 (6 bases). This CDR3 has 14 amino acids. The V end lost 1 base, the J end lost 5 bases, and 11 bases lay between the germline ends. Germline CDR1 and CDR2: LNHDA and SQIVND (reference sequence).

This chain's CDR3 is CASSFSASQGEQFF. CDR3 bases: TGTGCCAGCAGCTTTTCGGCGAGCCAGGGAGAGCAGTTCTTC. The chain carries TRBV5-8 and TRBJ2-1, with D possibly matching TRBD1 (5 bases). Deletions cut 2 bases from V and 10 bases from J, with 16 bases between. The CDR3 contains 14 residues. Germline V gene lookup returns CDR1 SGHTS and CDR2 YDEGEE.